This is a list of T cell receptor beta chains from one sample in a study of type 1 and type 2 diabetes patients. TCRdb re-called the multiplex PCR reads through MiXCR, storing one row per CDR3 protein. The sample consists of under 300,000 distinct CDR3 sequences, around 47% of them appearing once. The sample was peripheral blood mononuclear cells (PBMCs). These receptors originate from a man aged 18 to 35 with type 2 diabetes. Each CDR3 is given with its conserved first and last residue. Each record gives: D gene, J gene, clone size, V gene, CDR3 protein, CDR3 DNA. The D gene is left open where the match is weak. Expanded clones are given a class, and other clones once, few, many or no size at all.

d_gene: -; j_gene: TRBJ2-5; abundance: -; v_gene: TRBV7-6; CDR3aa: CASSLMRRGETQYF; CDR3nt: TGTGCCAGCAGCTTAATGCGGCGCGGAGAGACCCAGTACTTC
d_gene: TRBD1; j_gene: TRBJ1-1; abundance: -; v_gene: TRBV6-1; CDR3aa: CASSEVNRGPEAFF; CDR3nt: TGTGCCAGCAGTGAGGTTAACAGGGGGCCTGAAGCTTTCTTT
d_gene: -; j_gene: TRBJ1-2; abundance: -; v_gene: TRBV12-3/TRBV12-4; CDR3aa: CASSLGGPINYGYTF; CDR3nt: TGTGCCAGCAGTTTAGGGGGCCCAATCAACTATGGCTACACCTTC
d_gene: -; j_gene: TRBJ2-1; abundance: -; v_gene: TRBV7-2; CDR3aa: CASSPGNSYNEQFF; CDR3nt: TGTGCCAGCAGCCCGGGTAATTCCTACAATGAGCAGTTCTTC
d_gene: -; j_gene: TRBJ1-5; abundance: -; v_gene: TRBV4-1; CDR3aa: CASSQELGGVQPQHF; CDR3nt: TGCGCCAGCAGCCAAGAGTTGGGGGGTGTACAGCCCCAGCATTTT
d_gene: -; j_gene: TRBJ1-6; abundance: -; v_gene: TRBV7-9; CDR3aa: CASSLASGQSHSPLHF; CDR3nt: TGTGCCAGCAGCTTAGCGAGTGGACAGAGCCATTCACCCCTCCACTTT
d_gene: -; j_gene: TRBJ1-1; abundance: few; v_gene: TRBV19; CDR3aa: CASSIVQDTRGTEAFF; CDR3nt: TGTGCCAGTAGTATAGTTCAAGACACTAGAGGCACTGAAGCTTTCTTT
d_gene: TRBD2; j_gene: TRBJ2-5; abundance: -; v_gene: TRBV9; CDR3aa: CASSVDTSGSVKETQYF; CDR3nt: TGTGCCAGCAGCGTAGACACTAGCGGGAGCGTTAAGGAGACCCAGTACTTC
d_gene: -; j_gene: TRBJ2-7; abundance: -; v_gene: TRBV15; CDR3aa: CATSRDPTAVSYEQYF; CDR3nt: TGTGCCACCAGCAGAGATCCGACAGCCGTTTCCTACGAGCAGTACTTC
d_gene: TRBD2; j_gene: TRBJ2-1; abundance: few; v_gene: TRBV2; CDR3aa: CASRGLADYNEQFF; CDR3nt: TGTGCCAGCAGGGGACTAGCGGACTACAATGAGCAGTTCTTC
d_gene: -; j_gene: TRBJ1-1; abundance: -; v_gene: TRBV6-4; CDR3aa: CASSRSGDTEAFF; CDR3nt: TGTGCCAGCAGTAGATCAGGCGACACTGAAGCTTTCTTT
d_gene: -; j_gene: TRBJ2-5; abundance: -; v_gene: TRBV13; CDR3aa: CAISEGLAWETQYF; CDR3nt: TGTGCCATCAGTGAGGGGCTAGCTTGGGAGACCCAGTACTTC
d_gene: TRBD2; j_gene: TRBJ2-5; abundance: -; v_gene: TRBV7-3; CDR3aa: CASSGSSGSMETQYF; CDR3nt: TGTGCCAGCAGTGGTAGTAGCGGGAGTATGGAGACCCAGTACTTC
d_gene: TRBD1; j_gene: TRBJ1-6; abundance: -; v_gene: TRBV7-8; CDR3aa: CASSLMETGRNSPLHF; CDR3nt: TGTGCCAGCAGCCTTATGGAGACAGGGCGAAATTCACCCCTCCACTTT
d_gene: TRBD2; j_gene: TRBJ2-1; abundance: few; v_gene: TRBV4-3; CDR3aa: CASSLLSGGAYNEQFF; CDR3nt: TGCGCCAGCAGCCTCCTTAGCGGGGGGGCGTACAATGAGCAGTTCTTC
d_gene: -; j_gene: TRBJ2-1; abundance: -; v_gene: TRBV15; CDR3aa: CATLSNYNEQFF; CDR3nt: TGTGCCACCCTATCGAATTACAATGAGCAGTTCTTC
d_gene: TRBD1; j_gene: TRBJ1-2; abundance: few; v_gene: TRBV7-8; CDR3aa: CASSQDRQGGLYGYTF; CDR3nt: TGTGCCAGCAGCCAAGATCGACAGGGGGGCCTCTATGGCTACACCTTC
d_gene: -; j_gene: TRBJ2-7; abundance: few; v_gene: TRBV7-9; CDR3aa: CASSREEGEQYF; CDR3nt: TGTGCCAGCAGCCGAGAGGAGGGCGAGCAGTACTTC
d_gene: -; j_gene: TRBJ2-7; abundance: -; v_gene: TRBV19; CDR3aa: CASSITQGFEQYF; CDR3nt: TGTGCCAGTAGTATCACACAGGGATTCGAGCAGTACTTC
d_gene: TRBD2; j_gene: TRBJ2-3; abundance: -; v_gene: TRBV7-2; CDR3aa: CASSYLAGAGDTQYF; CDR3nt: TGTGCCAGCAGCTACTTAGCGGGTGCTGGCGATACGCAGTATTTT
d_gene: -; j_gene: TRBJ1-1; abundance: -; v_gene: TRBV27; CDR3aa: CASRTGVGNTEAFF; CDR3nt: TGTGCCAGCAGGACTGGGGTTGGGAACACTGAAGCTTTCTTT
d_gene: -; j_gene: TRBJ2-7; abundance: many; v_gene: TRBV14; CDR3aa: CASSRTPLEQYF; CDR3nt: TGTGCCAGCAGCCGGACCCCTCTCGAGCAGTACTTC
d_gene: -; j_gene: TRBJ1-1; abundance: -; v_gene: TRBV15; CDR3aa: CATSRKGGTEAFF; CDR3nt: TGTGCCACCAGCAGAAAGGGGGGCACTGAAGCTTTCTTT
d_gene: -; j_gene: TRBJ2-1; abundance: few; v_gene: TRBV27; CDR3aa: CASSLQGPNEQFF; CDR3nt: TGTGCCAGCAGTTTACAGGGGCCCAATGAGCAGTTCTTC
d_gene: TRBD2; j_gene: TRBJ2-7; abundance: few; v_gene: TRBV7-6; CDR3aa: CASGTSGSYEQYF; CDR3nt: TGTGCCAGCGGCACTAGCGGGAGTTACGAGCAGTACTTC
d_gene: -; j_gene: TRBJ1-2; abundance: many; v_gene: TRBV2; CDR3aa: CASRGDTLLTF; CDR3nt: TGTGCCAGCAGGGGGGACACCCTACTAACCTTC
d_gene: TRBD1; j_gene: TRBJ1-2; abundance: few; v_gene: TRBV30; CDR3aa: CAWRTTGVNYGYTF; CDR3nt: TGTGCCTGGAGGACGACAGGGGTTAACTATGGCTACACCTTC
d_gene: TRBD2; j_gene: TRBJ2-2; abundance: many; v_gene: TRBV7-3; CDR3aa: CASSLGLAVNTGELFF; CDR3nt: TGTGCCAGCAGTCTCGGACTAGCGGTGAACACCGGGGAGCTGTTTTTT
d_gene: TRBD1; j_gene: TRBJ2-7; abundance: -; v_gene: TRBV6-2/TRBV6-3; CDR3aa: CASGRTGVSSYEQYF; CDR3nt: TGTGCCAGCGGGAGGACAGGGGTTAGTTCCTACGAGCAGTACTTC
d_gene: TRBD2; j_gene: TRBJ2-2; abundance: -; v_gene: TRBV6-6; CDR3aa: CASSRLAGVAGELFF; CDR3nt: TGTGCCAGCAGTCGACTAGCGGGAGTGGCCGGGGAGCTGTTTTTT
d_gene: -; j_gene: TRBJ2-7; abundance: -; v_gene: TRBV4-3; CDR3aa: CASSQGTGLTYEQYF; CDR3nt: TGCGCCAGCAGCCAAGGTACTGGGCTCACCTACGAGCAGTACTTC
d_gene: TRBD1; j_gene: TRBJ2-7; abundance: few; v_gene: TRBV27; CDR3aa: CASSLAGTGIYEQYF; CDR3nt: TGTGCCAGCAGCCTGGCGGGGACAGGCATTTACGAGCAGTACTTC
d_gene: -; j_gene: TRBJ1-6; abundance: many; v_gene: TRBV6-6; CDR3aa: CASSADSSYNSPLHF; CDR3nt: TGTGCCAGCAGCGCCGACAGCTCCTATAATTCACCCCTCCACTTT
d_gene: TRBD2; j_gene: TRBJ2-2; abundance: -; v_gene: TRBV6-5; CDR3aa: CARSYNPSGGSTGELFF; CDR3nt: TGTGCCAGAAGTTACAACCCTAGCGGGGGATCCACCGGGGAGCTGTTTTTT
d_gene: TRBD2; j_gene: TRBJ2-4; abundance: -; v_gene: TRBV6-6; CDR3aa: CASGVSPSGASLAKNIQYF; CDR3nt: TGTGCCAGCGGTGTATCACCTAGCGGGGCATCGCTAGCCAAAAACATTCAGTACTTC
d_gene: TRBD1; j_gene: TRBJ1-6; abundance: few; v_gene: TRBV19; CDR3aa: CASSPQGADYNSPLHF; CDR3nt: TGTGCCAGTAGTCCACAGGGGGCTGACTATAATTCACCCCTCCACTTT
d_gene: TRBD2; j_gene: TRBJ2-7; abundance: -; v_gene: TRBV7-2; CDR3aa: CASSPTGLAGVRQYF; CDR3nt: TGCGCCAGCAGCCCTACGGGACTAGCGGGAGTTCGGCAGTACTTC
d_gene: -; j_gene: TRBJ2-3; abundance: -; v_gene: TRBV12-3/TRBV12-4; CDR3aa: CASSLRGGIRDTQYF; CDR3nt: TGTGCCAGCAGTTTAAGGGGGGGGATTAGGGATACGCAGTATTTT
d_gene: TRBD1; j_gene: TRBJ1-1; abundance: many; v_gene: TRBV19; CDR3aa: CASSPSGTAVEAFF; CDR3nt: TGTGCCAGTAGTCCTTCTGGGACAGCCGTTGAAGCTTTCTTT
d_gene: -; j_gene: TRBJ2-2; abundance: -; v_gene: TRBV12-5; CDR3aa: CASGSAAGELFF; CDR3nt: TGTGCTAGTGGTTCCGCGGCCGGGGAGCTGTTTTTT
d_gene: -; j_gene: TRBJ2-7; abundance: -; v_gene: TRBV20-1; CDR3aa: CSVGGTYEQYF; CDR3nt: TGCAGCGTCGGGGGAACCTACGAGCAGTACTTC
d_gene: TRBD1; j_gene: TRBJ1-2; abundance: few; v_gene: TRBV7-2; CDR3aa: CASSLVGQRRDTF; CDR3nt: TGTGCCAGCAGCTTAGTGGGACAGAGGCGCGACACCTTC
d_gene: TRBD1; j_gene: TRBJ1-1; abundance: few; v_gene: TRBV19; CDR3aa: CASTGTGMNTEAFF; CDR3nt: TGTGCCAGTACTGGGACAGGGATGAACACTGAAGCTTTCTTT
d_gene: TRBD2; j_gene: TRBJ2-1; abundance: -; v_gene: TRBV6-6; CDR3aa: CASSAGGYYEQFF; CDR3nt: TGTGCCAGCAGTGCGGGAGGGTACTATGAGCAGTTCTTC
d_gene: -; j_gene: TRBJ2-3; abundance: -; v_gene: TRBV29-1; CDR3aa: CSVAQVTDTQYF; CDR3nt: TGCAGCGTTGCACAGGTGACAGATACGCAGTATTTT
d_gene: TRBD1; j_gene: TRBJ1-1; abundance: -; v_gene: TRBV30; CDR3aa: CAWRQGSVTEAFF; CDR3nt: TGTGCCTGGCGACAGGGGTCGGTCACTGAAGCTTTCTTT
d_gene: -; j_gene: TRBJ1-5; abundance: -; v_gene: TRBV4-2; CDR3aa: CASGQGSQPQHF; CDR3nt: TGTGCCAGCGGCCAAGGGTCCCAGCCCCAGCATTTT
d_gene: TRBD1; j_gene: TRBJ2-7; abundance: -; v_gene: TRBV7-2; CDR3aa: CASSLAYWRQGFHEQYF; CDR3nt: TGTGCCAGCAGCTTAGCCTACTGGAGACAGGGGTTCCACGAGCAGTACTTC
d_gene: -; j_gene: TRBJ2-6; abundance: -; v_gene: TRBV4-3; CDR3aa: CASSQDSRGANVLTF; CDR3nt: TGCGCCAGCAGCCAAGATTCGCGAGGGGCCAACGTCCTGACTTTC
d_gene: TRBD2; j_gene: TRBJ2-3; abundance: few; v_gene: TRBV20-1; CDR3aa: CSASVPRELAGGPDTQYF; CDR3nt: TGCAGTGCTAGCGTTCCGAGGGAATTAGCGGGAGGGCCCGATACGCAGTATTTT
d_gene: -; j_gene: TRBJ2-3; abundance: once; v_gene: TRBV7-9; CDR3aa: CASSPGGGSTDTQYF; CDR3nt: TGTGCCAGCTCACCTGGAGGGGGAAGCACAGATACGCAGTATTTT
d_gene: TRBD1; j_gene: TRBJ1-1; abundance: -; v_gene: TRBV25-1; CDR3aa: CASSGRDSSNTEAFF; CDR3nt: TGTGCCAGCAGTGGAAGGGACAGCTCCAACACTGAAGCTTTCTTT
d_gene: -; j_gene: TRBJ2-7; abundance: -; v_gene: TRBV28; CDR3aa: CASSPRQLYEQYF; CDR3nt: TGTGCCAGCAGCCCTCGGCAACTTTACGAGCAGTACTTC
d_gene: -; j_gene: TRBJ1-6; abundance: many; v_gene: TRBV2; CDR3aa: CASSERGSPLHF; CDR3nt: TGTGCCAGCAGTGAAAGGGGATCACCCCTCCACTTT